The 10 T cell receptor beta chains given below trace back to one sample, sequenced in a study of T cell responses to AZD1222 COVID-19 vaccine. This table comes from immunoSEQ multiplex PCR, and its TCRdb copy is limited to in-frame clones, with some not included. This sample yields 100,000 or so clones, of which roughly 90% are seen a single time; about 1.8% belongs to the top ten. Sequencing was performed on peripheral blood, taken on day 0 of AZD1222 vaccination. The receptors originated from an adult in good health.

V usage is TRBV28 and J usage is TRBJ1-2; 7 bases fit TRBD1. Germline V gene data show CDR1 as MDHEN and CDR2 as SYDVKM. The CDR3 has 12 amino acids. V trimming: 5 bases; J trimming: 6 bases; junction bases outside the gene matches: 3. For the CDR3, the DNA is TGTGCCAGCAGTCAGGGACAGCATGGCTACACCTTC. This codes for CASSQGQHGYTF.

The genes are TRBV10-3 and TRBJ2-7, with D unclear. Germline CDR1 and CDR2: ENHRY and SYGVKD. CDR3 length: 11 amino acids. V was cut by 8 bases and J by 2 bases, with 7 bases left in between. CDR3 nucleotides: TGTGCCATCGGGCAGACCTACGAGCAGTACTTC. Protein: CAIGQTYEQYF.

The chain has TRBV30 and TRBJ1-2; maybe TRBD1 (5 bases). Germline CDR1 is GTSNPN and CDR2 is SVGIG (reference sequence). Trimming took 4 bases from V and 4 from J, leaving 10 bases between them. The CDR3 runs to 12 residues. CDR3 DNA: TGTGCCTGGAATTGGGGCCTCTATGGCTACACCTTC. It codes for CAWNWGLYGYTF.

This sequence joins TRBV30 and TRBJ2-6; D gene ambiguous. Germline V gives CDR1 GTSNPN, CDR2 SVGIG (reference sequence). The germline V and J ends were trimmed by 4 bases and 0 bases, with 7 bases remaining between them. The CDR3 has 14 residues. Here the CDR3 DNA reads TGTGCCTGGACGAGCCTCTCTGGGGCCAACGTCCTGACTTTC. This translates into CAWTSLSGANVLTF.

The chain employs TRBV28 and TRBJ2-5; 12 bases fit TRBD2. CDR3 length equals 14 residues. Germline V gene data show CDR1 as MDHEN and CDR2 as SYDVKM. The trim removed 4 bases at V and 7 bases at J, leaving 4 bases unmatched. The CDR3 sequence is CASSWTSGTVTQYF. The DNA for the CDR3 is TGTGCCAGCAGTTGGACTAGCGGGACGGTGACCCAGTACTTC.

This chain links TRBV21-1 with TRBJ2-1; TRBD1, the D gene given by the table, was not confirmed from the DNA. TRBV21-1 is a pseudogene. The CDR3 has 14 amino acids. The CDR3 region has the DNA TGTGCCAGCAGGGTAACAGGGGACTACAATGAGCAGTTCTTC. It yields the protein CASRVTGDYNEQFF.

This clone has just one count. V usage is TRBV6-5 and J usage is TRBJ2-5; 11 bases map to TRBD2. The V and J ends lost 5 bases and 4 bases, in that order; junction bases with no gene match: 6. CDR1 and CDR2 from the germline V gene are MNHEY and SVGAGI. The CDR3 is 15 residues long. The CDR3 protein is CASSLAGGRGETQYF. In DNA form, the CDR3 reads TGTGCCAGCAGTCTAGCGGGAGGACGGGGAGAGACCCAGTACTTC.

This clone was seen once. The chain carries TRBV10-3 and TRBJ1-2, with TRBD1 matching 7 bases. The CDR3 runs to 15 residues. Germline V gene lookup returns CDR1 ENHRY and CDR2 SYGVKD. V lost 0 bases to trimming and J lost 6 bases; unmatched junction nucleotides: 7. CDR3 coding DNA: TGTGCCATCAGTGAGTCGAAACGACAGGGCCATGGCTACACCTTC. Protein: CAISESKRQGHGYTF.

The chain employs TRBV6-5 and TRBJ1-6, with 7 nucleotides matching TRBD1. Per the germline V gene, CDR1 is MNHEY and CDR2 is SVGAGI. The length of the CDR3 is 16 residues. Germline trimming cut 4 bases from V and 4 bases from J; bases unmatched to any gene: 7. DNA for the CDR3: TGTGCCAGCAGTTCCCTGACAGGGAGATATAATTCACCCCTCCACTTT. This gives the protein CASSSLTGRYNSPLHF.

V and J are TRBV4-3 and TRBJ2-6; no clear D gene. There are 16 residues in the CDR3. Germline CDR1 is LGHNA and CDR2 is YSLEER. The V gene lost 0 bases and the J gene lost 1 base, with 7 bases spanning the gap. CDR3 nucleotides: TGCGCCAGCAGCCAAGATGTCCGGTCTGGGGCCAACGTCCTGACTTTC. Amino acids: CASSQDVRSGANVLTF.